This TCR beta chain originates from a study of Tregs in tolerant kidney transplant recipients (dated by TCRdb to between 2018 and 2021). The study in broad terms: The study used TCRbeta sequencing to identify donor-specific regulatory T cells before combined kidney and bone marrow transplantation, then tracked those cells after transplant. TCRbeta repertoire sequencing was used in a few healthy controls to compare several methods for expanding Tregs specific for an allogeneic donor.

On this clone: Its antigen remains unidentified. No much larger clone exists at a distance of one base, and base qualities are not known.

Paper-wide results and their limitations: The study was constrained by small patient numbers, and validation of the findings is required in larger populations and under other immunosuppression protocols. Biological reproducibility was not directly addressed, though technical replication error appeared minimal. The most biologically relevant and donor-specific TCRbeta repertoire appeared to be identified by expanding Tregs with activated donor B cells.

Unstimulated Tregs (CD4+CD25+CD127-), CD4+ non-Tregs (CD4+CD25-), CD4 and CD8 cells were FACS-sorted from thawed PBMCs. Blood from healthy controls was obtained either from healthy volunteers or as purchased buffy coats. Healthy control blood was processed to PBMCs by Ficoll density gradient and cryopreserved, and patient PBMCs were collected before and after transplant. The CDR3 goes from the cysteine to the phenylalanine over 15 residues. The DNA shown is the 45-base CDR3, in frame from base 1. V loses 3 bases, J loses 1 base, and the germline ends lie 13 bases apart. As encoded in the germline V gene (reference sequence), CDR1 is LNHDA while CDR2 is SQIVND. For TCRbeta CDR3 sequencing, genomic DNA was extracted from sorted cells using the QIAGEN DNeasy Blood and Tissue Kit. High-throughput TCRbeta CDR3 sequencing was carried out commercially through immunoSEQ, with PCR amplification with bias correction and internal controls included. Regarding the original processing steps: A unique productive TCRbeta sequence was defined by the CDR3 nucleotide sequence when primers matched, and otherwise by the CDR3 amino acid sequence together with the Vbeta and Jbeta genes. To correct sorting error, sequences shared between sorted populations at a frequency ratio of 2:1 or less were removed; the rest were assigned to the higher population. A sequence counted as donor-reactive if, in CFSE-low cells, the sequence had a frequency of at least 0.01% and was expanded at least 5-fold compared with unstimulated cells. Jensen-Shannon divergence, calculated on the top 100 TCRbeta sequences ranked by frequency, was used to quantify repertoire divergence. For samples with multiple sequencing runs, sorting error was corrected in each run separately before the runs were combined. Held by TCRdb, this immuneACCESS table contains in-frame sequences only and omits some clones. Under half of the omission traces to an unresolved V gene where checked; the cause of the rest is unknown. V, J and clone size are those of that table, while D and trimming were read from the DNA. Here the sample has tens of thousands of clones; about 92% occur a single time. About 4.9% of the sample belongs to the ten largest clones.

The rearranged chain carries TRBV19 and TRBJ2-7; no D gene is confidently identified. The specimen sequenced was CD8+ T cells from blood. The sequence was collected from a human donor in good health. The DNA sequence reads TGTGCCAGTAGTATTGCCATCTCACCTTCCTACGAGCAGTACTTC. It translates to CASSIAISPSYEQYF.